This entry lists 31 T cell receptor beta chains sequenced from one sample in a study of shared clonotypes between healthy human individuals. Assay: immunoSEQ multiplex PCR; the TCRdb copy retains only in-frame clones and omits some. The table lists fewer than 850,000 clones, about two thirds of them singletons. Sequencing was performed on memory CD4+ T cells sorted from blood. Subset described: CD45RA-negative fraction. All receptors come from a young woman in good health.

The genes are TRBV6-1 and TRBJ2-7; D gene ambiguous. Germline CDR1 MNHNS, CDR2 SASEGT. V was pared by 1 base and J by 4 bases, with 11 bases between. The CDR3 consists of 14 residues. The CDR3, as DNA: TGTGCCAGCAGTGAAGGCCCCGTCGTATACGAGCAGTACTTC. Amino acid sequence: CASSEGPVVYEQYF.

The gene calls are TRBV19 and TRBJ2-7; 8 nucleotides align to TRBD2. Germline V CDR1 and CDR2: LNHDA, SQIVND (reference sequence). V lost 6 bases and J lost 2; bases outside the gene matches: 9. This CDR3 region has 15 residues. The CDR3 protein is CASRVATSGTYEQYF. The CDR3 nucleotides are TGTGCCAGTAGAGTAGCAACTAGCGGAACCTACGAGCAGTACTTC.

This chain connects TRBV6-1 to TRBJ2-2, with TRBD2 as a possible D gene (5 bases). V was trimmed by 8 bases and J by 3 bases, leaving 13 bases between them. The CDR3 covers 14 residues. Germline CDR1 is MNHNS and CDR2 is SASEGT. The CDR3 region is CASPPPGDTGELFF. The CDR3 DNA is TGTGCCAGCCCTCCCCCCGGGGACACCGGGGAGCTGTTTTTT.

This clone was seen only a few times. V is TRBV5-6 and J is TRBJ1-2; D not certain. This CDR3 is 14 amino acids long. Germline V CDR1 and CDR2: SGHDT, YYEEEE. The V end was cut by 6 bases, the J end by 0 bases, with 12 bases between. For the CDR3, the DNA is TGTGCCAGCACCTGGACTGGGACTAACTATGGCTACACCTTC. It yields the protein CASTWTGTNYGYTF. Full variable domain (outside the CDR3, taken from reference TRBV5-6 and TRBJ1-2): DAGVTQSPTHLIKTRGQQVTLRCSPKSGHDTVSWYQQALGQGPQFIFQYYEEEERQRGNFPDRFSGHQFPNYSSELNVNALLLGDSALYLCASTWTGTNYGYTFGSGTRLTVV.

This clone was counted between two and nine times. The chain has TRBV19 and TRBJ2-5; 8 nucleotides align to TRBD1. The CDR3 contains 16 residues. Per the germline V gene, CDR1 is LNHDA and CDR2 is SQIVND (reference sequence). Losses at the gene ends were 5 bases for V and 0 bases for J; bases not matched to a gene: 8. The CDR3 DNA reads TGTGCCAGTAGTCCATGGGGACAGGTCAACCAAGAGACCCAGTACTTC. Protein product: CASSPWGQVNQETQYF.

V and J are TRBV10-3 and TRBJ2-3, with 7 bases identical to TRBD2. CDR1 and CDR2 (germline): ENHRY, SYGVKD. With V trimmed by 3 bases and J by 2 bases, 5 bases remained unmatched. The CDR3 spans 15 residues. The CDR3, as DNA: TGTGCCATCAGTGAACTAGCGAGCGTCACAGATACGCAGTATTTT. This translates into CAISELASVTDTQYF.

The rearrangement uses TRBV10-1 and TRBJ1-5; D is perhaps TRBD1 (6 bases). V shed 11 bases and J shed 5 bases, with 19 bases lying between them. Germline CDR1 WNHNN, CDR2 SYGVQD (reference sequence). This CDR3 has 14 amino acids. CDR3: CAQPGGQSYQPQHF. CDR3 in DNA: TGCGCCCAACCGGGGGGCCAGTCCTATCAGCCCCAGCATTTT.

The chain recombines TRBV11-3 with TRBJ2-2; TRBD2 matches at 7 bases. Trimming at V came to 5 bases and at J to 7 bases, leaving 7 bases not matched to a gene. Per the germline V gene, CDR1 is SGHNT and CDR2 is YENEEA. The CDR3 length is 14 residues. As DNA, the CDR3 is TGTGCCAGCAGCCGGAGCGGGAATAACGGGGAGCTGTTTTTT. Its protein product is CASSRSGNNGELFF.

CDR3 sequence (DNA): TGTGCCAGCAGTTTATCCCAGGCAGGGAATTTGGGGCAGTACTTC. Amino acids: CASSLSQAGNLGQYF. The chain carries TRBV28 and TRBJ2-7, with D perhaps TRBD1 (5 bases). Trimming stripped 1 base from V and 9 bases from J, with 19 bases between. The CDR3 is 15 residues long. The germline V gene has CDR1 MDHEN and CDR2 SYDVKM.

The chain links TRBV7-9 to TRBJ2-3; possible D gene TRBD2, 6 bases. V lost 3 bases, J lost 2 bases, and 15 bases lay in between. The length of the CDR3 is 16 residues. Germline loops: CDR1 SEHNR, CDR2 FQNEAQ (reference sequence). The CDR3: CASSLWAGTSTDTQYF. For the CDR3, the DNA is TGTGCCAGCAGCTTGTGGGCGGGAACCTCCACAGATACGCAGTATTTT.

In the case of this clone: At the DNA level, this CDR3 is encoded by other sequences in the same sample as well. The chain joins TRBV11-2 to TRBJ1-1, with 12 bases identical to TRBD1. After removal of 3 bases from V and 4 bases from J, the junction contained 3 bases not matched to a gene. This CDR3 is built from 15 residues. In germline, CDR1 is SGHAT, CDR2 FQNNGV. CDR3 region: CASSLGTGGSTEAFF. The CDR3 bases are TGTGCCAGCAGCTTGGGGACAGGGGGCAGCACTGAAGCTTTCTTT.

The V call is TRBV27, the J call TRBJ2-2, with D possibly being TRBD2 (5 bases). Germline CDR1 reads MNHEY; CDR2 reads SMNVEV (reference sequence). This CDR3 is built from 11 residues. The V and J ends lost 8 bases and 8 bases respectively, with 9 bases between them. The CDR3 loop reads CASGWTGELFF. The CDR3 DNA reads as TGTGCCAGCGGGTGGACTGGGGAGCTGTTTTTT.

Regarding this clone: The identical CDR3 is also encoded by other nucleotide sequences in the sample. The chain joins TRBV7-9 to TRBJ2-7; no firm D call. Germline-derived CDR1 and CDR2 are SEHNR and FQNEAQ (reference sequence). V was shortened by 1 base and J by 4 bases, with 5 bases between the two germline ends. This CDR3 region has 12 residues. CDR3 protein: CASSLVSYEQYF. CDR3 bases: TGTGCCAGCAGCTTAGTTAGTTACGAGCAGTACTTC.

The V call is TRBV4-1, the J call TRBJ1-1; D not resolved. The length of the CDR3 is 14 residues. Trimming removed 1 base at V and 1 base at J, with 7 bases between. Germline CDR1 reads MGHRA; CDR2 reads YSYEKL. The CDR3 here is CASSQGPQNTEAFF. CDR3 DNA sequence: TGCGCCAGCAGCCAAGGCCCACAGAACACTGAAGCTTTCTTT.

The V call is TRBV5-5, the J call TRBJ2-7; D may be TRBD1 or TRBD2 (5 bases each). The CDR3 length is 15 residues. Germline CDR1 SGHKS, CDR2 YYEKEE (reference sequence). The ends were cut back, 4 bases at V and 3 bases at J, with 17 bases in the middle. The CDR3 DNA sequence: TGTGCCAGCAGCAGGACCGGGACGAGCGACTACGAGCAGTACTTC. Translated: CASSRTGTSDYEQYF.

This clone appeared a few times. The chain links TRBV7-2 to TRBJ1-1, with D unclear. Trimming cost V 7 bases and J 1 base, with 7 bases left between them. From germline, CDR1 is SGHTA and CDR2 FQGNSA. The CDR3 runs to 12 residues. The CDR3: CASIMRNTEAFF. CDR3 DNA: TGTGCCAGCATCATGAGGAACACTGAAGCTTTCTTT.

The chain couples TRBV19 to TRBJ2-1; 9 positions agree with TRBD1. This CDR3 is 14 amino acids long. Germline-derived CDR1 and CDR2 are LNHDA and SQIVND (reference sequence). V lost 5 bases to trimming and J lost 7 bases; unmatched junction nucleotides: 6. The CDR3 DNA sequence: TGTGCCAGTAGTCCAGGGACAGGGCCTAATGAGCAGTTCTTC. Protein: CASSPGTGPNEQFF.

The chain has TRBV9 and TRBJ2-3, with 9 bases lining up with TRBD2. In germline, CDR1 is SGDLS, CDR2 YYNGEE. This CDR3 is built from 15 residues. V lost 0 bases to trimming and J lost 3 bases; unmatched junction nucleotides: 2. The CDR3 sequence is CASSVERGETDTQYF. In DNA form, the CDR3 reads TGTGCCAGCAGCGTAGAGCGGGGGGAGACAGATACGCAGTATTTT.

This chain connects TRBV6-1 to TRBJ2-3; no clear D. The CDR3 consists of 13 residues. Germline V gene lookup returns CDR1 MNHNS and CDR2 SASEGT. Between the trimmed V and J ends, which lost 11 bases and 0 bases, there was a span of 12 bases. Written as DNA, the CDR3 is TGTGCCCTCCGTGGTGTCAGCACAGATACGCAGTATTTT. Translated: CALRGVSTDTQYF.

The chain combines TRBV6-6 with TRBJ2-6; 8 nucleotides line up with TRBD2. Germline V gene lookup returns CDR1 MNHNY and CDR2 SVGAGI (reference sequence). With V trimmed by 7 bases and J by 2 bases, 1 base remained unmatched. The CDR3 is 14 residues long. In DNA form, the CDR3 reads TGTGCCAGCACGCGGGGGGCTGGGGCCAACGTCCTGACTTTC. This gives the protein CASTRGAGANVLTF.

The rearrangement uses TRBV7-9 and TRBJ1-1; D gene ambiguous. Looked up from germline, CDR1 is SEHNR and CDR2 is FQNEAQ (reference sequence). CDR3 length equals 14 residues. The V end was cut by 1 base, the J end by 3 bases, with 9 bases between. The CDR3 is CASSLDPAHTEAFF. Here the CDR3 DNA reads TGTGCCAGCAGCTTAGACCCGGCACACACTGAAGCTTTCTTT.

The chain recombines TRBV11-2 with TRBJ2-1, with 11 bases that match TRBD2. The V gene's germline CDR1 is SGHAT and CDR2 FQNNGV. The CDR3 sequence is 15 residues long. Trimming at V came to 3 bases and at J to 9 bases, leaving 7 bases not matched to a gene. Here the CDR3 reads CASSFLLAGVSEQFF. The CDR3 region has the DNA TGTGCCAGCAGCTTTTTACTAGCGGGAGTGTCTGAGCAGTTCTTC.

The V gene is TRBV19, the J gene TRBJ2-7, with D perhaps TRBD2 (6 bases). The ends were cut back, 3 bases at V and 0 bases at J, with 9 bases in the middle. The CDR3 sequence is 14 residues long. CDR1 is LNHDA and CDR2 is SQIVND in the germline V gene (reference sequence). This CDR3 reads CASSIIGGSYEQYF. CDR3 DNA: TGTGCCAGTAGTATTATCGGGGGCTCCTACGAGCAGTACTTC.

As regards this clone: At the DNA level, this CDR3 is encoded by other sequences in the same sample as well. This chain connects TRBV19 to TRBJ1-1, with D unresolved. Trimming took off 3 bases at V and 2 bases at J, with 7 bases between the two ends. The CDR3 has 13 residues. Germline CDR1 reads LNHDA; CDR2 reads SQIVND (reference sequence). CDR3 sequence reads: CASSMTGNTEAFF. CDR3 coding DNA: TGTGCCAGTAGTATGACGGGAAACACTGAAGCTTTCTTT.

The V and J genes are TRBV19 and TRBJ1-5; perhaps TRBD1 as D (5 bases). The CDR3 runs to 13 residues. Germline CDR1 is LNHDA and CDR2 is SQIVND (reference sequence). Trimming left V 10 bases short and J 5 bases short, with 15 bases between. The CDR3 DNA sequence: TGTGCCATTTCGGAGGGGCTTGATCAGCCCCAGCATTTT. It translates to CAISEGLDQPQHF.

The J gene is TRBJ2-1, the V gene TRBV4-2, with D perhaps matching TRBD2 (6 bases). The V end was cut by 1 base, the J end by 6 bases, with 7 bases between. Germline V gives CDR1 LGHNA, CDR2 YNFKEQ. The CDR3 consists of 13 residues. For the CDR3, the DNA is TGTGCCAGCAGCCAAGTCGGGGGCAATGAGCAGTTCTTC. Protein sequence: CASSQVGGNEQFF.

This clone was seen once. The chain has TRBV27 and TRBJ2-7, with TRBD1 identical over 7 bases. V shed 5 bases and J 2 bases; nucleotides not matched to a gene: 6. The CDR3 consists of 14 residues. The germline CDR1 and CDR2 sequences are MNHEY and SMNVEV (reference sequence). CDR3 DNA: TGTGCCAGCAGTATCCGGACAGGCCCCTACGAGCAGTACTTC. Amino acids: CASSIRTGPYEQYF.

The gene calls are TRBV7-9 and TRBJ2-3, with D possibly matching TRBD1 (6 bases). CDR1 and CDR2 from the germline V gene are SEHNR and FQNEAQ (reference sequence). V was pared by 1 base and J by 6 bases, with 14 bases between. The CDR3 spans 15 residues. Written as DNA, the CDR3 is TGTGCCAGCAGCTTAGGAGGGAGACAGGCGGATACGCAGTATTTT. It is translated as CASSLGGRQADTQYF. The complete variable domain, with remaining parts taken from reference TRBV7-9 and TRBJ2-3, reads DTGVSQNPRHKITKRGQNVTFRCDPISEHNRLYWYRQTLGQGPEFLTYFQNEAQLEKSRLLSDRFSAERPKGSFSTLEIQRTEQGDSAMYLCASSLGGRQADTQYFGPGTRLTVL.

J is TRBJ1-1 and V is TRBV7-9, with 10 bases that match TRBD1. The CDR3 has 15 amino acids. Trimming at V came to 2 bases and at J to 3 bases, leaving 3 bases not matched to a gene. Per germline, CDR1 SEHNR and CDR2 FQNEAQ (reference sequence). CDR3 coding DNA: TGTGCCAGCAGCTTACGGACAGGGGGTGACACTGAAGCTTTCTTT. Protein: CASSLRTGGDTEAFF. Drawing the rest from reference TRBV7-9 and TRBJ1-1, the complete variable domain is DTGVSQNPRHKITKRGQNVTFRCDPISEHNRLYWYRQTLGQGPEFLTYFQNEAQLEKSRLLSDRFSAERPKGSFSTLEIQRTEQGDSAMYLCASSLRTGGDTEAFFGQGTRLTVV.

The genes are TRBV5-1 and TRBJ2-2; 8 nucleotides agree with TRBD1. This CDR3 is 16 amino acids long. V was clipped by 4 bases and J by 4 bases; unmatched bases: 9. Germline CDR1 and CDR2: SGHRS and YFSETQ. CDR3 sequence: CASSGHRGRSTGELFF. CDR3 in DNA: TGCGCCAGCAGCGGGCACAGGGGGAGGTCCACCGGGGAGCTGTTTTTT.

The chain joins TRBV27 to TRBJ2-1; 7 bases are a match to TRBD2. The CDR3 has 15 amino acids. V shed 2 bases and J 4 bases; nucleotides not matched to a gene: 5. CDR1 and CDR2 from the germline V gene are MNHEY and SMNVEV (reference sequence). CDR3 bases: TGTGCCAGCAGTTTAACGGGAGCGGGGTACAATGAGCAGTTCTTC. Residues: CASSLTGAGYNEQFF.